These 19 T cell receptor beta chains were sequenced from one sample in a study of cytomegalovirus exposure and HLA in healthy donors. PCR used 60 Vbeta primers and 13 Jbeta primers. The assay was immunoSEQ multiplex PCR, and TCRdb's table has in-frame clones only and misses some. The sample gives 95,000 to 150,000 clones, roughly four fifths of which show up once; approximately 1.8% is in the top ten. Sequenced: PBMCs. Receptors originate from a man aged 35-49 years in good health and CMV-seronegative.

The chain is built from TRBV7-2 and TRBJ1-5, with 11 bases identical to TRBD1. CDR1 and CDR2 (germline): SGHTA, FQGNSA. After removal of 4 bases from V and 8 bases from J, the junction contained 10 bases not matched to a gene. This CDR3 contains 16 residues. The CDR3 nucleotides read TGTGCCAGCAGCTCTACTGGACAGGGGGCTTTTAAGCCCCAGCATTTT. This translates into CASSSTGQGAFKPQHF.

The chain couples TRBV11-3 to TRBJ2-5, with 15 bases aligning to TRBD2. With V trimmed by 3 bases and J by 5 bases, 4 bases remained unmatched. Germline CDR1 reads SGHNT; CDR2 reads YENEEA. CDR3 length: 16 amino acids. The CDR3 DNA sequence: TGTGCCAGCAGCTTGGGACTAGCGGGGGGTGTTGAGACCCAGTACTTC. As protein: CASSLGLAGGVETQYF. Complete variable domain (other parts from reference TRBV11-3 and TRBJ2-5): EAGVVQSPRYKIIEKKQPVAFWCNPISGHNTLYWYLQNLGQGPELLIRYENEEAVDDSQLPKDRFSAERLKGVDSTLKIQPAELGDSAVYLCASSLGLAGGVETQYFGPGTRLLVL.

This chain's CDR3 is CAISDTGSGELFF. The DNA for the CDR3 is TGTGCCATCAGTGACACAGGGTCCGGGGAGCTGTTTTTT. This chain joins TRBV10-3 and TRBJ2-2; the D gene is possibly TRBD1 (6 bases). The V end was cut by 3 bases, the J end by 6 bases, with 8 bases between. CDR3 length equals 13 residues. From germline, CDR1 is ENHRY and CDR2 SYGVKD.

V and J are TRBV7-7 and TRBJ2-1; 14 bases agree with TRBD2. Germline values: CDR1 SSHAT, CDR2 FNYEAQ (reference sequence). CDR3 length equals 15 residues. The J segment lost 6 bases and the V segment lost 5 bases, leaving 3 bases of the junction unmatched. The DNA of the CDR3 is TGTGCCAGCAGCACGGGACTAGCGGGGGCCAATGAGCAGTTCTTC. This translates into CASSTGLAGANEQFF.

This chain connects TRBV19 to TRBJ2-2, with D possibly matching TRBD1 (5 bases). The CDR3 has 15 residues. Trimming cost V 7 bases and J 3 bases, with 15 bases left between them. Germline V gene lookup returns CDR1 LNHDA and CDR2 SQIVND (reference sequence). The CDR3 is CASKAGIPHTGELFF. The CDR3 DNA reads TGTGCCAGTAAGGCAGGGATCCCGCACACCGGGGAGCTGTTTTTT.

The J gene is TRBJ1-2, the V gene TRBV29-1, with TRBD1 matching over 8 bases. The CDR3 totals 16 residues. With V trimmed by 2 bases and J by 4 bases, 12 bases remained unmatched. Germline V CDR1 and CDR2: SQVTM, ANQGSEA. This CDR3 reads CSVERVTGGSGYGYTF. For the CDR3, the DNA is TGCAGCGTTGAAAGGGTAACAGGGGGATCGGGCTATGGCTACACCTTC. Supplemented by reference TRBV29-1 and TRBJ1-2, the full variable domain reads SAVISQKPSRDICQRGTSLTIQCQVDSQVTMMFWYRQQPGQSLTLIATANQGSEATYESGFVIDKFPISRPNLTFSTLTVSNMSPEDSSIYLCSVERVTGGSGYGYTFGSGTRLTVV.

The chain combines TRBV5-1 with TRBJ1-1; the D gene is possibly TRBD1 (5 bases). This CDR3 contains 15 residues. Trimming took 8 bases from V and 3 from J, leaving 20 bases between them. Germline V gene sequence: CDR1 SGHRS, CDR2 YFSETQ. In DNA, the CDR3 is TGCGCCAGTACCAAAAGGGGTGGAAAAGACACTGAAGCTTTCTTT. Protein product: CASTKRGGKDTEAFF.

CDR3 coding DNA: TGTGCCAGCAGTATGGACAGGGGGATGGATGGCTACACCTTC. It specifies CASSMDRGMDGYTF. The chain combines TRBV6-1 with TRBJ1-2; 10 bases agree with TRBD1. Germline CDR1 MNHNS, CDR2 SASEGT. The CDR3 length is 14 residues. Germline trimming cut 5 bases from V and 6 bases from J; bases unmatched to any gene: 6.

The rearrangement joins TRBV14 to TRBJ2-7, with TRBD1 matching over 7 bases. The ends lost 6 bases at V and 5 bases at J; junction bases unmatched: 7. Looked up from germline, CDR1 is SGHDN and CDR2 is FVKESK. The CDR3 runs 13 residues. The CDR3 reads CASSLTGAHEQYF. CDR3 bases: TGTGCCAGCAGTCTCACAGGGGCCCACGAGCAGTACTTC.

This clone was counted only a few times. Mismatch with germline at one junction end may stem from a read error. The chain recombines TRBV18 with TRBJ2-6, with TRBD1 matching 7 bases. There are 16 residues in the CDR3. The germline gives CDR1 KGHSH, CDR2 LQKENI. The CDR3 protein is CASSPARGSGANGLTF. In DNA form, the CDR3 reads TGTGCCAGCTCACCAGCCAGGGGGTCCGGGGCCAACGGCCTGACTTTC. Together with reference TRBV18 and TRBJ2-6, the CDR3 gives the full variable domain: NAGVMQNPRHLVRRRGQEARLRCSPMKGHSHVYWYRQLPEEGLKFMVYLQKENIIDESGMPKERFSAEFPKEGPSILRIQQVVRGDSAAYFCASSPARGSGANGLTFGAGSRLTVL.

On this clone itself: At one end, the junction sequence differs from germline, possibly due to a read error. The chain carries TRBV15 and TRBJ2-4; 9 bases map to TRBD2. Germline CDR1 reads LNHNV; CDR2 reads YYDKDF (reference sequence). The CDR3 is made up of 14 amino acids. The CDR3 here is CASREGAAKNSQYF. The CDR3 DNA is TGTGCCTCGCGGGAGGGGGCCGCCAAAAACAGTCAGTACTTC.

The J gene is TRBJ1-2, the V gene TRBV5-8, with D possibly being TRBD1 (6 bases). V shed 2 bases and J shed 4 bases, with 9 bases lying between them. The CDR3 spans 13 residues. CDR1 is SGHTS, CDR2 YDEGEE, per germline. CDR3 loop: CASSFSDSYGYTF. The CDR3 nucleotides are TGTGCCAGCAGCTTCTCGGACAGCTATGGCTACACCTTC.

This rearrangement joins TRBV5-1 to TRBJ2-3; possibly TRBD1 for D (6 bases). Trimming removed 2 bases from V and 0 bases from J, with 16 bases in between. The CDR3 covers 17 residues. Germline loops: CDR1 SGHRS, CDR2 YFSETQ. The CDR3 region has the DNA TGCGCCAGCAGCTTTTCGGTGACGAGGGGGAGCACAGATACGCAGTATTTT. This sequence encodes CASSFSVTRGSTDTQYF.

This clone was detected once. This chain uses TRBV11-3 with TRBJ1-2; the D gene is possibly TRBD1 (5 bases). The V end lost 6 bases, the J end lost 0 bases, and 17 bases lay between the germline ends. The CDR3 contains 16 residues. Germline V gene sequence: CDR1 SGHNT, CDR2 YENEEA. The CDR3 spells CASSPPDQGSNYGYTF. The CDR3 DNA reads as TGTGCCAGCAGTCCTCCCGACCAGGGCTCTAACTATGGCTACACCTTC. The full variable domain, with the rest looked up from reference TRBV11-3 and TRBJ1-2, is EAGVVQSPRYKIIEKKQPVAFWCNPISGHNTLYWYLQNLGQGPELLIRYENEEAVDDSQLPKDRFSAERLKGVDSTLKIQPAELGDSAVYLCASSPPDQGSNYGYTFGSGTRLTVV.

CDR3 in DNA: TGTGCCAGCAAGGGTGACAGGGGGGGTAATCAGCCCCAGCATTTT. It encodes CASKGDRGGNQPQHF. The rearrangement links TRBV28 to TRBJ1-5, with 9 bases matching TRBD1. Trimming cost V 7 bases and J 4 bases; bases outside gene matches: 8. The CDR3 runs 15 residues. The germline V gene encodes CDR1 MDHEN and CDR2 SYDVKM.

The chain has TRBV11-2 and TRBJ1-6; no definite D call. The CDR3 sequence is 13 residues long. V lost 1 base, J lost 6 bases, and 4 bases lay in between. Germline lookup yields CDR1 SGHAT and CDR2 FQNNGV. For the CDR3, the DNA is TGTGCCAGCAGCTTAGTCCTTAATTCACCCCTCCACTTT. It encodes CASSLVLNSPLHF. Full variable domain (outside the CDR3, taken from reference TRBV11-2 and TRBJ1-6): EAGVAQSPRYKIIEKRQSVAFWCNPISGHATLYWYQQILGQGPKLLIQFQNNGVVDDSQLPKDRFSAERLKGVDSTLKIQPAKLEDSAVYLCASSLVLNSPLHFGNGTRLTVT.

The sample holds a few counts of this clone. V usage is TRBV20-1 and J usage is TRBJ1-2; D is ambiguous. V lost 5 bases to trimming and J lost 8 bases, with 9 bases between them. Germline-derived CDR1 and CDR2 are DFQATT and SNEGSKA (reference sequence). CDR3 length: 10 residues. The CDR3 DNA reads TGCAGTGCTGAATCACTGGGCTACACCTTC. It encodes CSAESLGYTF.

The chain is built from TRBV5-1 and TRBJ2-1; TRBD2 might be the D (6 bases). V lost 0 bases and J lost 15, with 19 bases in between. The germline V gene encodes CDR1 SGHRS and CDR2 YFSETQ. CDR3 length: 14 amino acids. The CDR3 DNA reads as TGCGCCAGCAGCTTGGGGGGGTCCAGGGAGGTAATGTTCTTC. Amino acids: CASSLGGSREVMFF.

This chain links TRBV7-8 with TRBJ1-2; possible D gene TRBD1, 6 bases. The CDR3 consists of 15 residues. V lost 1 base, J lost 8 bases, and 17 bases lay in between. Per the germline V gene, CDR1 is SGHVS and CDR2 is FQNEAQ. The CDR3 here is CASSLEGEGFMGYTF. CDR3 coding DNA: TGTGCCAGCAGCTTAGAGGGGGAGGGATTTATGGGCTACACCTTC.